This T cell receptor (beta chain) was sequenced for a study of cytomegalovirus exposure and HLA in healthy donors. The CDR3 is 14 residues long. The V end was cut by 5 bases, the J end by 0 bases, with 10 bases between. Germline V gene data show CDR1 as LNHDA and CDR2 as SQIVND (reference sequence). Researchers ran the PCR with 60 Vbeta and 13 Jbeta primers. Assay: immunoSEQ multiplex PCR; the TCRdb copy retains only in-frame clones and omits some. The sample lists approximately 220,000 clones; approximately 88% were seen once. General study points: In all likelihood, a cluster of highly shared sequence variants was a sequencing artifact.

Notes on this clone: Its antigen is undetermined.

This clonotype originated in a boy between 2 and 10 years old in good health and CMV-seronegative. V gene TRBV19 combines with J gene TRBJ1-1; maybe TRBD1 (5 bases). The sample comprised PBMCs. The CDR3 region is CASSPMTVNTEAFF. Written as DNA, the CDR3 is TGTGCCAGTAGTCCGATGACAGTGAACACTGAAGCTTTCTTT. Looking up the rest from reference TRBV19 and TRBJ1-1 gives the full variable domain: DGGITQSPKYLFRKEGQNVTLSCEQNLNHDAMYWYRQDPGQGLRLIYYSQIVNDFQKGDIAEGYSVSREKKESFPLTVTSAQKNPTAFYLCASSPMTVNTEAFFGQGTRLTVV.